The next 2 T cell receptor beta chains were all read from a single sample in a study of CD8 T cells in Susac syndrome. Reverse transcription used roughly 0.45 to 1 ug RNA and random hexamers. TCRdb called the immunoSEQ multiplex PCR reads again in MiXCR, with one record for every CDR3 protein. The sample has 75,000 or so distinct CDR3 sequences, 94% seen once; the top ten hold 0.85% to 1%. Material: CD8+ T cells from PBMCs. These TCRs come from a human donor with Susac syndrome.

The V call is TRBV20-1, the J call TRBJ1-5, with a possible D match to TRBD1 (5 bases). The V end lost 3 bases, the J end lost 4 bases, and 7 bases lay between the germline ends. The CDR3 sequence is 12 residues long. Germline V gives CDR1 DFQATT, CDR2 SNEGSKA (reference sequence). The CDR3 is CSARPGNQPQHF. The CDR3 DNA is TGCAGTGCTAGGCCAGGGAATCAGCCCCAGCATTTT.

This clonotype occurred once. The gene calls are TRBV4-3 and TRBJ2-1, with a tentative D call TRBD1 (5 bases). The germline V and J ends were trimmed by 0 bases and 6 bases, with 12 bases remaining between them. Per germline, CDR1 LGHNA and CDR2 YSLEER. The CDR3 is 15 amino acids. CDR3 region: CASSQEIGRGNEQFF. CDR3 nucleotide sequence: TGCGCCAGCAGCCAAGAGATAGGTAGGGGCAATGAGCAGTTCTTC.